A selection of T cell receptor beta chains follows, all from one sample in a study of T cells in Graves' hyperthyroidism and ophthalmopathy. Via MiXCR, TCRdb re-called the multiplex PCR reads, giving one row per CDR3 protein. The sample lists 700,000 to 850,000 distinct CDR3 sequences, 30% to 40% occurring once. Sequencing was performed on blood. Source of these receptors: a woman aged 40 to 55 with Graves' hyperthyroidism. The CDR3 runs from the conserved cysteine through the conserved F or W. The D gene is left open where the match is weak. Rows may omit the clone size; those that give it use once, few, many or a size class.

D	V	size	J	DNA	CDR3
.	TRBV12-3/TRBV12-4	.	TRBJ1-4	TGTGCCAGCAGTATAAGGACCCTTAATGAAAAACTGTTTTTT	CASSIRTLNEKLFF
.	TRBV7-2	few	TRBJ1-3	TGTGCCAGCAGCGTCTCAGGGACCGGAAACACCATATATTTT	CASSVSGTGNTIYF
TRBD1	TRBV5-5	.	TRBJ2-7	TGTGCCAGCAGCTTGTCCGGGACAGCGCGCTACGAGCAGTACTTC	CASSLSGTARYEQYF
TRBD1	TRBV9	.	TRBJ1-1	TGTGCCAGCAGCCCTCAAGGGGGCTGGAACACTGAAGCTTTCTTT	CASSPQGGWNTEAFF
.	TRBV20-1	.	TRBJ2-7	TGCAGTGCTAGAATACAGGGTATGAACGAGCAGTACTTC	CSARIQGMNEQYF
TRBD2	TRBV19	few	TRBJ2-7	TGTGCCAGTAGTATACTAGCGGGAGGGGTCCACGAGCAGTACTTC	CASSILAGGVHEQYF
.	TRBV7-9	.	TRBJ1-3	TGTGCCAGCAGCTTAACGGCCCAGGGGTCTGGAAACACCATATATTTT	CASSLTAQGSGNTIYF
TRBD1	TRBV24-1	once	TRBJ1-2	TGTGCCACCAGTGAGACAGGGAAGTCTGGCTACACCTTC	CATSETGKSGYTF
.	TRBV20-1	.	TRBJ1-5	TGCAGTGCTACGATAAGTAGCAATCAGCCCCAGCATTTC	CSATISSNQPQHF
TRBD1	TRBV11-2	.	TRBJ1-3	TGTGCCAGCAGCGAAGCAGGGGGCGCCGGAAACACCATATATTTT	CASSEAGGAGNTIYF
TRBD2	TRBV10-1	.	TRBJ2-5	TGCGCCAGCAGCTTGAGACGCCTAGCGGGACAGTTAGTAGAGACCCAGAACTTC	CASSLRRLAGQLVETQNF
TRBD1	TRBV7-2	.	TRBJ2-2	TGTGCCAGCAGCTACGGGACAGGGTCGGTCACCGGGGAGCTGTTTTTT	CASSYGTGSVTGELFF
.	TRBV12-3/TRBV12-4	.	TRBJ1-2	TGTGCCAGCAGTCCCCTCGGGATAGCTCTGGGCTACACCTTC	CASSPLGIALGYTF
TRBD1	TRBV29-1	once	TRBJ1-2	TGCAGCGTCGCGACAGGGGGCCCTGGCTACACCTTC	CSVATGGPGYTF
TRBD2	TRBV5-5	many	TRBJ2-5	TGTGCCAGCTCCACGGGGGGGTGGCAAGAGACCCAGTACTTC	CASSTGGWQETQYF
TRBD1	TRBV10-3	.	TRBJ1-4	TGTGCCATCAGTGGAGGGACAGGGACAACTAATGAAAAACTGTTTTTT	CAISGGTGTTNEKLFF
TRBD1	TRBV29-1	many	TRBJ1-2	TGCAGCGTTGCCCAGGGGGCCTATGGCTACACCTTC	CSVAQGAYGYTF
TRBD1	TRBV6-1	.	TRBJ1-1	TGTGCCAGCAGTTCGGGACAGAGCACTGAAGCTTTCTTT	CASSSGQSTEAFF
.	TRBV10-1	many	TRBJ2-7	TGCGCCAGCAGCCGAGCGGCTACCTACGAGCAGTACTTC	CASSRAATYEQYF
.	TRBV4-3	many	TRBJ2-7	TGCGCCAGCAGCCAATCACGAGAAAGCTCCTACGAGCAGTACTTC	CASSQSRESSYEQYF
.	TRBV7-2	many	TRBJ2-7	TGTGCCAGCAGCACAGGGTCCCGGAACTACGAGCAGTACTTC	CASSTGSRNYEQYF
TRBD2	TRBV10-3	.	TRBJ2-6	TGTGCCATCACTAGCGGGGGGGCCAACGTCCTGACTTTC	CAITSGGANVLTF
.	TRBV4-3	few	TRBJ1-4	TGCGCCAGCAGCCAAGAGGGAAAAAAACTGTTTTTT	CASSQEGKKLFF
.	TRBV20-1	.	TRBJ1-5	TGCAGTGCTAGAGCTCGGCTTGGGAAAGGCAATCAGCCCCAGCATTTT	CSARARLGKGNQPQHF
.	TRBV14	many	TRBJ2-5	TGTGCCAGCAGCCCGACAGGTAGTCCTACTGGGACCCAGTACTTC	CASSPTGSPTGTQYF
TRBD1	TRBV2	.	TRBJ1-2	TGTGCCAGCAGGGGGACAGGAAGACATGGCTACACCTTC	CASRGTGRHGYTF
.	TRBV20-1	.	TRBJ2-7	TGCAGTGCTAGAGGCCTTACGAGGTACGAGCAGTACTTC	CSARGLTRYEQYF
.	TRBV6-6	.	TRBJ1-4	TGTGCCACACCAGGTGGGAGGGGTAATGAAAAACTGTTTTTT	CATPGGRGNEKLFF
TRBD1	TRBV6-6	many	TRBJ1-2	TGTGCCAGCATGCGGACAGGGGAGGGCTATGGCTACACCTTC	CASMRTGEGYGYTF
.	TRBV6-5	.	TRBJ2-7	TGTGCCATCAGTTACTCGAGCACGGTTTGGTACGAGCAGTACTTC	CAISYSSTVWYEQYF
.	TRBV12-3/TRBV12-4	.	TRBJ2-1	TGTGCCAGCGGAGAGGGAGACTCCTACAATGAGCAGTTCTTC	CASGEGDSYNEQFF
TRBD2	TRBV20-1	.	TRBJ2-5	TGCGGTGCTATGGGGCTAGCGGGGGGTGGGCAAGAGACCCAGTACTTC	CGAMGLAGGGQETQYF
TRBD1	TRBV5-1	.	TRBJ2-2	TGTGCCAGCAGCTTGGGGCAGGGGGCATTCGGGGAGCTGTTTTTT	CASSLGQGAFGELFF
TRBD1	TRBV20-1	.	TRBJ2-7	TGCAGTGCTAGAGATCACACTTCAGGGGGCAGCCGACCTTACGAGCAGTACTTC	CSARDHTSGGSRPYEQYF
TRBD1	TRBV10-1	.	TRBJ2-2	TGCGCCAGCAGTCAACAGGGGTTTGACACCGGGGAGCTGTTTTTT	CASSQQGFDTGELFF
.	TRBV19	few	TRBJ1-5	TGTGCCAGTAAAGGGCAACTTTATAGCAATCAGCCCCAGCATTTT	CASKGQLYSNQPQHF
TRBD1	TRBV5-1	.	TRBJ2-2	TGCGCCAGCAGCTTGGTTGGGGACAGCGGGGAGCTGTTTTTT	CASSLVGDSGELFF
TRBD2	TRBV9	.	TRBJ2-6	TGTGCCTGGAGTGACGGGGGGGGCTCTGGGGCCAACGTCCTGACTTTC	CAWSDGGGSGANVLTF
TRBD2	TRBV10-3	many	TRBJ2-5	TGTGCCATCAGTGGGGCTAGCGGCCAAGAGACCCAGTACTTC	CAISGASGQETQYF